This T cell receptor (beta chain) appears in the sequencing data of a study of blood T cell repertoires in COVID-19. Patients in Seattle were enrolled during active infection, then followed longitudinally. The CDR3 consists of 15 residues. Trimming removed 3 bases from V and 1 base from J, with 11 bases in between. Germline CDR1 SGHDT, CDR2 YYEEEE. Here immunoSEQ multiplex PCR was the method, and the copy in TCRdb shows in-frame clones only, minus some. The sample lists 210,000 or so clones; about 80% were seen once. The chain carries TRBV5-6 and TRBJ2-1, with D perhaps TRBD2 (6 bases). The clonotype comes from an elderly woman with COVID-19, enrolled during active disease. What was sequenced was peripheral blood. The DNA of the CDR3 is TGTGCCAGCAGCTACGGGGGAGCATCCTACAATGAGCAGTTCTTC. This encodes CASSYGGASYNEQFF.